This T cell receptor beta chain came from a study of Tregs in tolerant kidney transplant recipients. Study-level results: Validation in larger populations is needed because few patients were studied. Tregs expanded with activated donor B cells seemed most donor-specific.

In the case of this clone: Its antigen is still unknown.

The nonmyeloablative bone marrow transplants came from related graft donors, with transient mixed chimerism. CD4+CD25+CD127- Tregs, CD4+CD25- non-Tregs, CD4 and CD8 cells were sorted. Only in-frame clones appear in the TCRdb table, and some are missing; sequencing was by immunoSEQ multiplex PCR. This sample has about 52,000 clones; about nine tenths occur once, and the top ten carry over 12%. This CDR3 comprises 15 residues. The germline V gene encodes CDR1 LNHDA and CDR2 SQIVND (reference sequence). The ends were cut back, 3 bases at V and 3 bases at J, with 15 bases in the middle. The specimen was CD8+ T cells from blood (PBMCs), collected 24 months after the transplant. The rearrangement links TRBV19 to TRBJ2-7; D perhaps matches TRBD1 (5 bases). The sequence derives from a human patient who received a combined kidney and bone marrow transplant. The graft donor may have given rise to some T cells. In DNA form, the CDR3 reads TGTGCCAGTAGTATTGGGTCAGGGATCGTCTACGAGCAGTACTTC. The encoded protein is CASSIGSGIVYEQYF. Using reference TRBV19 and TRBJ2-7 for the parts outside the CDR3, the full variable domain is DGGITQSPKYLFRKEGQNVTLSCEQNLNHDAMYWYRQDPGQGLRLIYYSQIVNDFQKGDIAEGYSVSREKKESFPLTVTSAQKNPTAFYLCASSIGSGIVYEQYFGPGTRLTVT.